This T cell receptor beta chain is drawn from a study of graft-versus-host responses after intestinal transplantation. Turning to the study itself: For around 3 years after anti-thymocyte globulin induction, all recipients took tacrolimus and steroids. Regarding the study as a whole: Early post-transplant HvG declines were associated with peak circulating GvH clone levels. Some GvH clones appeared in ileal mucosa or blood before recipient bone marrow. Within allografts, high graft-versus-host to host-versus-graft clonal ratios were seen among patients with graft-donor T cell macrochimerism.

The table came from immunoSEQ multiplex PCR; TCRdb's copy has only in-frame clones and leaves some out. Among about 86,000 clones listed, about 91% were seen once. V was pared by 0 bases and J by 8 bases, with 16 bases between. Germline assignment: CDR1 LGHNA and CDR2 YSLEER. There are 15 residues in the CDR3. As regards this clone: Antigen specificity is unknown.

Sequenced here: unstimulated CD8+ T cells sorted from spleen or lymph node cells, sampled before intestinal transplant. This receptor was obtained from a human donor who received an intestinal transplant. V usage is TRBV4-3 and J usage is TRBJ1-2; D is unresolved. CDR3 in DNA: TGCGCCAGCAGCCAAGAAGTGGATCTTGGAGGGGGCTACACCTTC. It specifies CASSQEVDLGGGYTF.